This passage covers 30 T cell receptor beta chains from one sample sequenced in a study of blood T cell repertoires in COVID-19. This table comes from immunoSEQ multiplex PCR, and its TCRdb copy is limited to in-frame clones, with some not included. The table includes some 390,000 clones, approximately 89% detected once. Specimen: PBMCs or T cells enriched from blood (not recorded which). The receptors derive from a woman aged 25 to 39 who had recovered from COVID-19.

The chain is built from TRBV19 and TRBJ2-7; D call uncertain. V was trimmed by 1 base and J by 0 bases, leaving 10 bases between them. The CDR3 runs to 15 residues. The germline gives CDR1 LNHDA, CDR2 SQIVND (reference sequence). The CDR3 protein is CASSIGAPNSYEQYF. For the CDR3, the DNA is TGTGCCAGTAGTATAGGTGCACCTAACTCCTACGAGCAGTACTTC.

Here the CDR3 reads CAISPGTSGGAIEQYF. The CDR3 DNA sequence: TGTGCCATCAGTCCCGGGACTAGCGGGGGGGCAATCGAGCAGTACTTC. The chain links TRBV10-3 to TRBJ2-7; 16 positions agree with TRBD2. The germline gives CDR1 ENHRY, CDR2 SYGVKD. This CDR3 has 16 amino acids. The junction had 7 bases not matched to a gene; V was cut back by 5 bases and J by 6 bases.

The chain uses TRBV7-3 and TRBJ2-2; a weak D match, TRBD2 (6 bases). The CDR3 is 15 residues long. The V and J ends lost 5 bases and 0 bases respectively, with 10 bases between them. Germline-derived CDR1 and CDR2 are SGHTA and FQGTGA. CDR3: CASSPGLANTGELFF. For the CDR3, the DNA is TGTGCCAGCAGCCCGGGACTTGCGAACACCGGGGAGCTGTTTTTT. The full variable domain, rest sourced from reference TRBV7-3 and TRBJ2-2, is GAGVSQTPSNKVTEKGKYVELRCDPISGHTALYWYRQSLGQGPEFLIYFQGTGAADDSGLPNDRFFAVRPEGSVSTLKIQRTERGDSAVYLCASSPGLANTGELFFGEGSRLTVL.

The chain employs TRBV6-2 or TRBV6-3 and TRBJ1-2; D perhaps matches TRBD1 (5 bases). The CDR3 loop spans 17 amino acids. Trimming took off 6 bases at V and 4 bases at J, with 24 bases between the two ends. Per the germline V gene, CDR1 is MNHEY and CDR2 is SVGEGT. The CDR3 region has the DNA TGTGCCAGCAGCTATCGAAGGCAAGACAGTTATCTCTATGGCTACACCTTC. Protein: CASSYRRQDSYLYGYTF.

CDR3 sequence reads: CAISGAGGSSGNTIYF. CDR3 nucleotide sequence: TGTGCCATCAGTGGGGCAGGGGGCTCTTCTGGAAACACCATATATTTT. The J gene is TRBJ1-3, the V gene TRBV10-3, with TRBD1 identical over 8 bases. Trimming removed 4 bases from V and 1 base from J; junction bases left unmatched: 6. Germline values: CDR1 ENHRY, CDR2 SYGVKD. This CDR3 comprises 16 residues.

The V call is TRBV6-1, the J call TRBJ2-7, with 10 positions matching TRBD1. V lost 3 bases to trimming and J lost 3 bases; unmatched junction nucleotides: 5. In germline, CDR1 is MNHNS, CDR2 SASEGT. This CDR3 is 15 amino acids long. The CDR3 sequence: CASSDPRDRGYEQYF. CDR3 DNA: TGTGCCAGCAGTGACCCCCGGGACAGGGGCTACGAGCAGTACTTC.

The chain couples TRBV2 to TRBJ2-5; perhaps TRBD1 as D (6 bases). Germline-derived CDR1 and CDR2 are SNHLY and FYNNEI. The V end was cut by 8 bases, the J end by 2 bases, with 12 bases between. The CDR3 length is 13 residues. In DNA form, the CDR3 reads TGTGCCAGCGAAAGCGGACAGCAAGAGACCCAGTACTTC. Amino acids: CASESGQQETQYF.

The rearrangement links TRBV9 to TRBJ2-3, with a possible D match to TRBD2 (6 bases). The V end was cut by 0 bases, the J end by 1 base, with 9 bases between. This CDR3 region has 15 residues. The germline V gene has CDR1 SGDLS and CDR2 YYNGEE. DNA for the CDR3: TGTGCCAGCAGCGTAGTGGCTAGCGGCACAGATACGCAGTATTTT. It specifies CASSVVASGTDTQYF.

This chain uses TRBV7-6 with TRBJ2-1; D is perhaps TRBD2 (5 bases). V lost 3 bases, J lost 5 bases, and 14 bases lay in between. Per germline, CDR1 SGHVS and CDR2 FNYEAQ. There are 15 residues in the CDR3. CDR3 in amino acids: CASSLNPGRNNEQFF. As DNA, the CDR3 is TGTGCCAGCAGCTTGAATCCGGGGAGAAACAATGAGCAGTTCTTC.

The chain combines TRBV5-1 with TRBJ1-2; D uncertain. The CDR3 loop spans 15 amino acids. CDR1 and CDR2 from the germline V gene are SGHRS and YFSETQ. Trimming pared 0 bases from V and 4 bases from J, leaving 13 bases between. The CDR3 sequence is CASSLEFGEGYGYTF. The CDR3 DNA follows: TGCGCCAGCAGCTTGGAGTTCGGGGAAGGCTATGGCTACACCTTC.

J is TRBJ1-1 and V is TRBV24-1; 10 bases align to TRBD1. Germline-derived CDR1 and CDR2 are KGHDR and SFDVKD. The CDR3 is made up of 18 amino acids. The V segment lost 8 bases and the J segment 1 base; nucleotides outside the gene matches: 15. The CDR3 bases are TGTGCCACCAACAGTTTTCAGACAGGGGGCGAGGGGAACACTGAAGCTTTCTTT. This sequence encodes CATNSFQTGGEGNTEAFF.

The chain has TRBV19 and TRBJ1-1; 7 bases are shared with TRBD1. There are 14 residues in the CDR3. Germline V gene lookup returns CDR1 LNHDA and CDR2 SQIVND (reference sequence). V was pared by 2 bases and J by 5 bases, with 5 bases of the junction left unmatched. This CDR3 reads CASSIRPGGTEAFF. The CDR3 nucleotides read TGTGCCAGTAGTATAAGACCAGGGGGGACTGAAGCTTTCTTT.

The chain recombines TRBV18 with TRBJ2-2; 11 nucleotides align to TRBD2. Trimming removed 4 bases from V and 5 bases from J; junction bases left unmatched: 3. Germline CDR1 reads KGHSH; CDR2 reads LQKENI. The CDR3 sequence is 15 residues long. The DNA for the CDR3 is TGTGCCAGCTCACAGCCTAGCGGGAGGACCGGGGAGCTGTTTTTT. Translating gives CASSQPSGRTGELFF.

The chain employs TRBV30 and TRBJ1-2; perhaps TRBD1 as D (6 bases). Trimming took 3 bases from V and 4 from J, leaving 15 bases between them. The CDR3 totals 14 residues. Germline CDR1 is GTSNPN and CDR2 is SVGIG (reference sequence). The CDR3 DNA follows: TGTGCCTGGAGCCGGGACAACGAAATCTATGGCTACACCTTC. Translation: CAWSRDNEIYGYTF.

This chain connects TRBV4-1 to TRBJ2-1; 11 nucleotides agree with TRBD2. The V and J ends lost 0 bases and 5 bases, in that order; junction bases with no gene match: 9. In germline, CDR1 is MGHRA, CDR2 YSYEKL. CDR3 length: 18 residues. CDR3 loop: CASSQDFVASGRNNEQFF. CDR3 coding DNA: TGCGCCAGCAGCCAAGACTTTGTGGCTAGCGGGAGGAACAATGAGCAGTTCTTC.

This sequence joins TRBV6-5 and TRBJ2-2; 11 nucleotides line up with TRBD2. V lost 8 bases to trimming and J lost 4 bases; unmatched junction nucleotides: 3. The CDR3 extends over 14 amino acids. The germline CDR1 and CDR2 sequences are MNHEY and SVGAGI. CDR3 loop: CASGLAGGTGELFF. The CDR3, as DNA: TGTGCCAGCGGGCTAGCGGGAGGCACCGGGGAGCTGTTTTTT.

CDR3 loop: CASSQEGLVSEQFF. The CDR3 DNA follows: TGCGCCAGCAGCCAAGAGGGACTAGTGAGTGAGCAGTTCTTC. The chain uses TRBV4-3 and TRBJ2-1; TRBD2 agrees at 8 bases. This CDR3 is built from 14 residues. V was clipped by 0 bases and J by 9 bases; unmatched bases: 4. The V gene's germline CDR1 is LGHNA and CDR2 YSLEER.

The V gene is TRBV4-1, the J gene TRBJ2-3; D unresolved. The germline V and J ends were trimmed by 0 bases and 5 bases, with 15 bases remaining between them. The CDR3 extends over 16 amino acids. CDR1 and CDR2 from the germline V gene are MGHRA and YSYEKL. CDR3 sequence reads: CASSQEGSVVLDTQYF. The CDR3 nucleotides are TGCGCCAGCAGCCAAGAGGGCTCGGTGGTACTAGATACGCAGTATTTT.

V gene TRBV7-9 combines with J gene TRBJ1-2; D is unresolved. Between the trimmed V and J ends, which lost 2 bases and 0 bases, there was a span of 10 bases. Germline CDR1 and CDR2: SEHNR and FQNEAQ (reference sequence). The CDR3 contains 15 residues. In nucleotides, the CDR3 is TGTGCCAGCAGCTTAATCGCAGATCCTAACTATGGCTACACCTTC. It yields the protein CASSLIADPNYGYTF.

The chain recombines TRBV19 with TRBJ1-5, with 8 bases lining up with TRBD1. Germline CDR1 is LNHDA and CDR2 is SQIVND (reference sequence). The CDR3 covers 21 residues. Unmatched junction bases numbered 19, after V lost 2 bases and J lost 1 base. CDR3 loop: CASSIPLRTGWIGTSNQPQHF. The CDR3 nucleotides read TGTGCCAGTAGTATACCGCTACGGACAGGGTGGATCGGTACGAGCAATCAGCCCCAGCATTTT.

The chain joins TRBV19 to TRBJ1-2; TRBD1 matches 7 bases. The germline V gene encodes CDR1 LNHDA and CDR2 SQIVND (reference sequence). This CDR3 region has 13 residues. The ends lost 5 bases at V and 8 bases at J; junction bases unmatched: 8. DNA of the CDR3: TGTGCCAGTAGTCCCGACAGGGTTGGCGGCTACACCTTC. Residues: CASSPDRVGGYTF. Using reference TRBV19 and TRBJ1-2 for the parts outside the CDR3, the full variable domain is DGGITQSPKYLFRKEGQNVTLSCEQNLNHDAMYWYRQDPGQGLRLIYYSQIVNDFQKGDIAEGYSVSREKKESFPLTVTSAQKNPTAFYLCASSPDRVGGYTFGSGTRLTVV.

The CDR3 DNA sequence: TGTGCCAGCAGCCCGGGGGGTTTTCAGGGACGGAGCAATCAGCCCCAGCATTTT. This encodes CASSPGGFQGRSNQPQHF. V is TRBV7-9 and J is TRBJ1-5; TRBD1 is a possible D gene (5 bases). There are 18 residues in the CDR3. Trimming cost V 5 bases and J 1 base, with 21 bases left between them. Germline V gene sequence: CDR1 SEHNR, CDR2 FQNEAQ (reference sequence).

This clone was counted once. V gene TRBV5-6 combines with J gene TRBJ1-5; D uncertain. Trimming pared 0 bases from V and 5 bases from J, leaving 18 bases between. The CDR3 has 17 amino acids. Germline V gives CDR1 SGHDT, CDR2 YYEEEE. In DNA form, the CDR3 reads TGTGCCAGCAGCTTGGCTCTTTCGGGGTTTCCTCATCAGCCCCAGCATTTT. This sequence encodes CASSLALSGFPHQPQHF.

The chain couples TRBV3-1 (or the pseudogene TRBV3-2) to TRBJ2-7, with 10 bases that match TRBD1. V lost 4 bases, J lost 2 bases, and 2 bases stayed unmatched. This CDR3 spans 14 amino acids. Germline V CDR1 and CDR2: LGHDT, YNNKEL (reference sequence). CDR3 protein: CASSRDRGTYEQYF. The CDR3 DNA reads TGTGCCAGCAGCCGGGACAGGGGAACCTACGAGCAGTACTTC.

The chain has TRBV7-2 and TRBJ2-1; 13 bases are a match to TRBD2. Losses at the gene ends were 5 bases for V and 4 bases for J; bases not matched to a gene: 8. CDR3 length equals 17 residues. Looked up from germline, CDR1 is SGHTA and CDR2 is FQGNSA. This CDR3 reads CASSAGGLAGRYNEQFF. The DNA of the CDR3 is TGTGCCAGCAGCGCGGGGGGACTAGCGGGACGGTACAATGAGCAGTTCTTC. The entire variable domain, with the rest obtained from reference TRBV7-2 and TRBJ2-1, is as follows: GAGVSQSPSNKVTEKGKDVELRCDPISGHTALYWYRQSLGQGLEFLIYFQGNSAPDKSGLPSDRFSAERTGGSVSTLTIQRTQQEDSAVYLCASSAGGLAGRYNEQFFGPGTRLTVL.

This sequence joins TRBV7-9 and TRBJ2-2, with D perhaps matching TRBD1 (6 bases). Trimming took 5 bases from V and 9 from J, leaving 16 bases between them. Germline V gives CDR1 SEHNR, CDR2 FQNEAQ (reference sequence). The CDR3 extends over 14 amino acids. Here the CDR3 DNA reads TGTGCCAGCAGCCAGGGACATCTCTCTCGGGAGCTGTTTTTT. Amino acid sequence: CASSQGHLSRELFF.

This clone was observed a single time. The chain couples TRBV7-3 to TRBJ2-2, with D possibly matching TRBD1 (5 bases). The CDR3 runs to 17 residues. V lost 9 bases and J lost 5, with 25 bases in between. Germline loops: CDR1 SGHTA, CDR2 FQGTGA. CDR3 loop: CARPLHRALRGTGELFF. As DNA, the CDR3 is TGTGCCAGACCCCTTCACCGCGCCCTAAGGGGTACCGGGGAGCTGTTTTTT.

V is TRBV9 and J is TRBJ1-1, with TRBD1 as a possible D gene (5 bases). There are 13 residues in the CDR3. In germline, CDR1 is SGDLS, CDR2 YYNGEE. V was trimmed by 0 bases and J by 3 bases, leaving 6 bases between them. CDR3 bases: TGTGCCAGCAGCGTAGTAGGGGACACTGAAGCTTTCTTT. The encoded protein is CASSVVGDTEAFF.

This clone showed up many times. The genes are TRBV19 and TRBJ1-5; no firm D call. The germline V gene encodes CDR1 LNHDA and CDR2 SQIVND (reference sequence). This CDR3 comprises 13 residues. V lost 7 bases and J lost 2, with 9 bases in between. Here the CDR3 DNA reads TGTGCCAGTAAGGGAGGAGGCAATCAGCCCCAGCATTTT. This codes for CASKGGGNQPQHF.

A single count supports this clone. The chain joins TRBV7-6 to TRBJ1-2, with D maybe TRBD1 (6 bases). Germline V CDR1 and CDR2: SGHVS, FNYEAQ. The CDR3 runs to 14 residues. Trimming stripped 2 bases from V and 6 bases from J, with 13 bases between. The CDR3 region is CASSLRGGANGYTF. CDR3 nucleotides: TGTGCCAGCAGCTTAAGGGGGGGCGCGAATGGCTACACCTTC.